This T cell receptor (beta chain) was identified during a study of cytomegalovirus exposure and HLA in healthy donors. Whole-study findings and limits: Later genetic work tied a missense DCLRE1C variant to beta-chain V and J trimming. Prior analysis indicated that the majority of TCR beta V segments exhibited productivity approximately 87% or approximately 30% of the time.

Nominal health characterized the donors when sampled, though unrecorded immune exposures were likely. J lost 1 base, V lost 7 bases, and 9 bases had no gene match. Germline-derived CDR1 and CDR2 are SGHRS and YFSETQ. This CDR3 contains 15 residues. PCR used 60 Vbeta primers and 13 Jbeta primers. The repertoire was sequenced with immunoSEQ multiplex PCR; TCRdb's copy has only in-frame clones and lacks some. Of around 150,000 clones listed, around 81% are singletons. The sample holds one count of this clone. The target antigen is unknown. Sequences were obtained from PBMCs. This clonotype originated in a man in his forties or fifties in good health and CMV-seronegative. The chain couples TRBV5-1 to TRBJ2-5, with TRBD2 matching over 8 bases. The CDR3 DNA reads as TGCGCCAGCTCCGGGGGGGCTGGGTCCCAAGAGACCCAGTACTTC. Translating gives CASSGGAGSQETQYF.